The subject of this entry is one TCR beta chain. This clone's antigen is unknown. Base quality data are lacking; no much larger clone is found one base away. This entry comes from a study of blood T cell repertoires in COVID-19 (dated by TCRdb to the early 2020s). Background for the entire study: The collaborator samples originated in the United States, Italy and Spain and spanned the acute and convalescent phases of COVID-19. The material from the prospective study consisted of cDNA or gDNA derived from T cells, B-cell-depleted T cells, or PBMCs. The samples were drawn from the first 160 participants of the ongoing ImmuneRACE study and from 950 to 1,500 subjects provided by 6 global collaborators. A freely available public database, intended as a resource for researchers studying the immune response to SARS-CoV-2, is where the repertoires were released. HLA class I and class II types, where available, came from metadata supplied by the sample provider rather than from assay-based typing. A de-identified subject ID, COVID-19 status, age in years and sex were almost always included in the sample metadata. Subjects who had been exposed to COVID-19, were actively infected with it, or had recovered from it provided the deeply sampled blood TCRbeta repertoires that made up the dataset. On the study overall, not on this receptor specifically: The quantity of clinical and demographic metadata differed by source and by participant and was supplied without curation.

In the prospective study, participants were 18 to 89 years old, resided in about two dozen geographic areas of the United States, and were enrolled through a virtual design. To assign participants to cohorts, the prospective study relied on clinical history that participants themselves reported in a screening survey and a study questionnaire. In the prospective study, whole blood, serum and a nasopharyngeal or oropharyngeal swab were collected from each participant by mobile phlebotomists. Prospective study participants could optionally give additional blood draws and questionnaires over an approximately two-month period. Before DNA extraction, blood samples from the prospective study were shipped at room temperature or frozen. The germline V gene (reference sequence) sets CDR1 to LNHDA and CDR2 to SQIVND. V is cut back by 1 base and J by 5 bases, with 4 bases in the junction unmatched. The CDR3 numbers 15 residues from cysteine through phenylalanine. The read is trimmed to its CDR3 DNA, 45 bases read in frame from base 1.

TCRbeta CDR3 regions were amplified from genomic DNA by means of the immunoSEQ Assay, a bias-controlled multiplex PCR. Processing in the source paper ran as follows. Nucleated cell counts per sample were estimated from amplification of reference gene primers within the assay. Sequence reads were collapsed and filtered to measure the absolute abundance of every unique TCRbeta CDR3 rearrangement. For each sample, productive Simpson clonality was calculated by taking the square root of Simpson's diversity index across productive rearrangements. TCRdb's version of the immuneACCESS table is confined to in-frame rearrangements and falls short of the full clone set. An unresolved V gene accounts for under half of the shortfall where checked; the remainder is of unknown origin. V and J calls and clone size follow that table, whereas D and trimming were derived from the DNA. A total of 340,000 or so clones appear in this sample, about 86% of them only once. The ten largest clones capture 4% to 5.5% of the sample.

Source material: PBMCs or T cells enriched from blood (not recorded which). The receptor's source is a woman aged 35 to 49 with acute COVID-19. The V and J genes are TRBV19 and TRBJ1-4; a stretch of 7 junction bases matches TRBD1. The CDR3 has the sequence CASSIGGQRNEKLFF. The DNA reads as follows: TGTGCCAGTAGTATAGGGGGACAGAGGAATGAAAAACTGTTTTTT.